Sequencing of this T cell receptor (beta chain) was carried out in a study of T cell repertoires in cytomegalovirus infection. TCRdb processed the reads anew with MiXCR; each CDR3 protein has one entry. The sample consists of some 100,000 distinct CDR3 sequences, about 30% of them appearing once. This clonotype was found a few times. The antigen is not known. The CDR3 runs to 14 residues. Germline assignment: CDR1 MGHRA and CDR2 YSYEKL. The ends were cut back, 0 bases at V and 0 bases at J, with 3 bases in the middle. The rearrangement links TRBV4-1 to TRBJ1-3, with no clear D. The origin of this receptor is a human donor in good health (CMV status not recorded). Some clones in this sample may be carry-over from other donors' samples. The sequencing here drew on CD8+ T cells from cultured PBMCs, taken from culture after CMV antigen stimulation. DNA for the CDR3: TGCGCCAGCAGCCAAGAGAGCTCTGGAAACACCATATATTTT. It specifies CASSQESSGNTIYF.